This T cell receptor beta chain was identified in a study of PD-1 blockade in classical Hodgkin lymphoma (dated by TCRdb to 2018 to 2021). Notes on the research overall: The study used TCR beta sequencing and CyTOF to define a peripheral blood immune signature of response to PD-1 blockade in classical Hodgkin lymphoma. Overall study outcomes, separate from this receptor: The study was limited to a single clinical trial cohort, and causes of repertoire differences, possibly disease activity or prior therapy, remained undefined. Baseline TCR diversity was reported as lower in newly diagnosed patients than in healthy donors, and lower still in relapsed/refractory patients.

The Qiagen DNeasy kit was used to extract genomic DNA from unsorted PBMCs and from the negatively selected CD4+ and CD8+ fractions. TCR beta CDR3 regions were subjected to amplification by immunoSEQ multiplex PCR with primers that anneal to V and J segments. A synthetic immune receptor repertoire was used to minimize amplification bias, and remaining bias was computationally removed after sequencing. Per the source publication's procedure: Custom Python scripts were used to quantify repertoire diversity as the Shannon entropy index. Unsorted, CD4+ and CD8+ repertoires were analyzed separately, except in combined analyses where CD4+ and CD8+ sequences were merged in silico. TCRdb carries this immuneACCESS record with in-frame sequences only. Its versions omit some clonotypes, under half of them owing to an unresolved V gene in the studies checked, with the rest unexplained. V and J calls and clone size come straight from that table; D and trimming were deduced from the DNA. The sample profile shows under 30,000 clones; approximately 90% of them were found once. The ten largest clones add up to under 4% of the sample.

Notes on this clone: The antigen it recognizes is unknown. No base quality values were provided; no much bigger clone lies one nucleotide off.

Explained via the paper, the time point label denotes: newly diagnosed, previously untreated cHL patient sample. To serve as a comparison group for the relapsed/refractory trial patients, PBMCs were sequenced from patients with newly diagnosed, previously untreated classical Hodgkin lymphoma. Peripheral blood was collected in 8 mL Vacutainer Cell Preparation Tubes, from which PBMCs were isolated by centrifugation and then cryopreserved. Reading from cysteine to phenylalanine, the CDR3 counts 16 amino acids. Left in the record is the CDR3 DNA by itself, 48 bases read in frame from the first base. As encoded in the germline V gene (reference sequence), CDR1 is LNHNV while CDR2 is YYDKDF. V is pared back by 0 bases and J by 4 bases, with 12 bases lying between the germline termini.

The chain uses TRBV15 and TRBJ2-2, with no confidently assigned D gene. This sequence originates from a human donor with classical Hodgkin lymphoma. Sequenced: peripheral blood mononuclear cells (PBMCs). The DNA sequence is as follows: TGTGCCACCAGCAGAGACCCCTTGCTTACCACCGGGGAGCTGTTTTTT. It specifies CATSRDPLLTTGELFF.